In this sample, the clone carrying this TCR beta chain turned up once. Its antigen is undetermined. Pooling of second doses given at about 4 or about 12 weeks was done. Repertoires were generated with immunoSEQ multiplex PCR, while TCRdb's copy carries only in-frame clones and drops some. In the table there are about 150,000 clones, 80% to 95% of which are singletons. This record comes from a study of T cell responses to AZD1222 COVID-19 vaccine. Germline assignment: CDR1 SGHNT and CDR2 YYREEE (reference sequence). The length of the CDR3 is 13 residues. V shed 4 bases, J shed 2 bases, and the junction held 2 bases outside the gene matches. Study-level findings and limits: After two AZD1222 doses, spike-specific TCR breadth and depth rose versus day 0. Mapped onto spike, vaccine-associated CD4 TCRs spanned it and were dominant at 160-218 and 743-854.

This clonotype originated in an adult who received the AZD1222 COVID-19 vaccine. The input for sequencing was peripheral blood, taken 28 days after the second AZD1222 dose. The V and J genes are TRBV5-4 and TRBJ2-7; 8 bases line up with TRBD1. This CDR3 is CASSGDRTYEQYF. CDR3 nucleotide sequence: TGTGCCAGCAGCGGGGACAGGACCTACGAGCAGTACTTC.